Shown below are 17 T cell receptor beta chains from a single sample sequenced in a study of T cells in Graves' hyperthyroidism and ophthalmopathy. Amplification of TCR beta CDR3 regions was performed using RNA transcripts as template. Carried out on the TCR CDR3, a first-round RT-PCR used the HTBI primer set. MiXCR, run by TCRdb on the multiplex PCR reads, gives a single entry per CDR3 protein. Among 300,000 to 450,000 distinct CDR3 sequences listed, approximately 13% were seen once. Sequenced material: blood. These receptors all come from a man aged 30 to 39 with Graves' hyperthyroidism that later progressed to Graves' ophthalmopathy.

In its sample, this clonotype was seen a few times. This chain joins TRBV13 and TRBJ2-7; no clear D. The CDR3 consists of 13 residues. CDR1 PRHDT and CDR2 FYEKMQ come from the germline V gene (reference sequence). V shed 3 bases and J shed 0 bases, with 6 bases lying between them. CDR3 DNA sequence: TGTGCCAGCAGCTTCCCGAGCTCCTACGAGCAGTACTTC. This encodes CASSFPSSYEQYF. The full variable domain, its missing parts supplied by reference TRBV13 and TRBJ2-7, is AAGVIQSPRHLIKEKRETATLKCYPIPRHDTVYWYQQGPGQDPQFLISFYEKMQSDKGSIPDRFSAQQFSDYHSELNMSSLELGDSALYFCASSFPSSYEQYFGPGTRLTVT.

The rearrangement links TRBV20-1 to TRBJ2-5, with 7 bases identical to TRBD1. Trimming cost V 5 bases and J 2 bases; bases outside gene matches: 5. Germline V lookup: CDR1 DFQATT, CDR2 SNEGSKA (reference sequence). CDR3 size: 13 residues. The DNA of the CDR3 is TGCAGTGCTGAGGGACAGAGACAAGAGACCCAGTACTTC. It encodes CSAEGQRQETQYF.

As for this clonotype: The junction shows a germline mismatch at one end, possibly a read error. The V call is TRBV2, the J call TRBJ2-3; the D is unclear. Germline assignment: CDR1 SNHLY and CDR2 FYNNEI. The CDR3 consists of 15 residues. In DNA, the CDR3 is TGTGCCGGCAGTGTGGGTTTCTCTAGCACAGATACGCAGTATTTT. Residues: CAGSVGFSSTDTQYF. The variable domain in full, with the rest retrieved from reference TRBV2 and TRBJ2-3, is EPEVTQTPSHQVTQMGQEVILRCVPISNHLYFYWYRQILGQKVEFLVSFYNNEISEKSEIFDDQFSVERPDGSNFTLKIRSTKLEDSAMYFCAGSVGFSSTDTQYFGPGTRLTVL.

This clonotype was seen a few times. V is TRBV9 and J is TRBJ1-5, with D perhaps TRBD1 (5 bases). In germline, CDR1 is SGDLS, CDR2 YYNGEE. V lost 0 bases and J lost 5, with 12 bases in between. CDR3 length: 15 residues. The CDR3 region is CASSVGQGLDQPQHF. CDR3 DNA: TGTGCCAGCAGCGTAGGGCAGGGTTTAGATCAGCCCCAGCATTTT.

As to this clonotype: This could be a read error, since a much larger clone is one nucleotide away. The gene calls are TRBV4-1 and TRBJ2-1; no clear D. Looked up from germline, CDR1 is MGHRA and CDR2 is YSYEKL. V gave up 1 base and J gave up 7 bases, with 14 bases separating them. The CDR3 covers 15 residues. CDR3 sequence reads: CASSQVGPRENEQFF. CDR3 in DNA: TGCGCCAGCAGCCAAGTAGGTCCCCGTGAGAATGAGCAGTTCTTC.

V and J are TRBV4-2 and TRBJ2-7; D possibly corresponds to TRBD1 (5 bases). This CDR3 is 15 amino acids long. Deletions cut 0 bases from V and 0 bases from J, with 9 bases between. Germline V lookup: CDR1 LGHNA, CDR2 YNFKEQ. The CDR3 bases are TGTGCCAGCAGCCAAGAAGGGGCCAGCTCCTACGAGCAGTACTTC. It specifies CASSQEGASSYEQYF.

This rearrangement joins TRBV20-1 to TRBJ2-3; the D is unclear. CDR3 length: 11 amino acids. V was pared by 3 bases and J by 4 bases, with 5 bases between. Germline lookup yields CDR1 DFQATT and CDR2 SNEGSKA (reference sequence). CDR3 in DNA: TGCAGTGCTAGCGGTCCAGATACGCAGTATTTT. Protein product: CSASGPDTQYF.

In its sample, this clonotype was seen many times. This chain links TRBV20-1 with TRBJ2-5; 12 bases align to TRBD1. Looked up from germline, CDR1 is DFQATT and CDR2 is SNEGSKA (reference sequence). V shed 5 bases and J 5 bases; nucleotides not matched to a gene: 3. The CDR3 sequence is 13 residues long. The CDR3 protein is CSAPGTGGETQYF. The CDR3 DNA reads as TGCAGTGCTCCCGGGACAGGGGGCGAGACCCAGTACTTC.

The chain combines TRBV18 with TRBJ2-4; D gene ambiguous. The V and J ends lost 2 bases and 5 bases respectively, with 7 bases between them. The CDR3 consists of 13 residues. In germline, CDR1 is KGHSH, CDR2 LQKENI. In nucleotides, the CDR3 is TGTGCCAGCTCACCAGTGTCGCAAAACATTCAGTACTTC. Protein sequence: CASSPVSQNIQYF.

The chain employs TRBV14 and TRBJ2-7; D call uncertain. Trimming shortened V by 1 base and J by 5 bases, and 6 bases separated the two germline ends. The CDR3 contains 12 residues. Germline V CDR1 and CDR2: SGHDN, FVKESK. CDR3 in DNA: TGTGCCAGCAGCCAAGTCCGCCACGAGCAGTACTTC. Translation: CASSQVRHEQYF.

This clonotype was detected many times. A much larger clone sits a single nucleotide away, making a read error possible. This rearrangement joins TRBV12-3 or TRBV12-4 to TRBJ1-1; no clear D. The CDR3 is made up of 13 amino acids. Trimming removed 3 bases from V and 4 bases from J, with 9 bases in between. CDR3 DNA: TGTGCCAGCAGTTTTGACCAGACCACTGAAGCTTTCTTT. Protein sequence: CASSFDQTTEAFF.

This clonotype has ten or more counts. This chain uses TRBV28 with TRBJ2-5; D is possibly TRBD2 (5 bases). In germline, CDR1 is MDHEN, CDR2 SYDVKM. The CDR3 spans 14 residues. V was cut by 2 bases and J by 1 base, with 8 bases left in between. The CDR3 protein is CASSLPGLQETQYF. DNA of the CDR3: TGTGCCAGCAGTTTACCCGGACTCCAAGAGACCCAGTACTTC.

This clonotype was seen only a few times. This chain uses TRBV5-1 with TRBJ1-2, with 7 positions matching TRBD1. This CDR3 region has 14 residues. Germline V gene data show CDR1 as SGHRS and CDR2 as YFSETQ. The V gene end was trimmed by 4 bases and the J gene end by 4 bases; junction bases not matched to a gene: 7. The CDR3 sequence is CASSQGERGYGYTF. In nucleotides, the CDR3 is TGCGCCAGCAGCCAGGGGGAAAGAGGCTATGGCTACACCTTC.

This clonotype occurred a few times. The gene calls are TRBV18 and TRBJ1-1; D not certain. CDR1 is KGHSH and CDR2 is LQKENI in the germline V gene. The length of the CDR3 is 15 residues. The germline V and J ends were trimmed by 0 bases and 1 base, with 9 bases remaining between them. The CDR3 DNA reads TGTGCCAGCTCACCACCAGGGATAGGGAACACTGAAGCTTTCTTT. It is translated as CASSPPGIGNTEAFF.

This clonotype was detected many times. V is TRBV27 and J is TRBJ1-5; the D gene is possibly TRBD1 (5 bases). The germline V gene has CDR1 MNHEY and CDR2 SMNVEV (reference sequence). V was shortened by 8 bases and J by 1 base, with 15 bases between the two germline ends. The CDR3 contains 15 residues. CDR3 sequence: CASRSGTASNQPQHF. The CDR3 nucleotides read TGTGCCAGCCGGTCCGGGACGGCAAGCAATCAGCCCCAGCATTTT.

This CDR3 is CASSTTGPQFF. CDR3 coding DNA: TGTGCCAGCAGTACGACAGGCCCGCAGTTCTTC. V gene TRBV12-3 or TRBV12-4 combines with J gene TRBJ2-1; possibly TRBD1 for D (6 bases). V lost 5 bases and J lost 12, with 11 bases in between. The CDR3 consists of 11 residues.

This rearrangement joins TRBV7-8 to TRBJ2-3; weak D call: TRBD2 (6 bases). Germline CDR1 reads SGHVS; CDR2 reads FQNEAQ. This CDR3 is built from 17 residues. Trimming took 5 bases from V and 2 from J, leaving 20 bases between them. CDR3 protein: CASSARAIAGTTDTQYF. CDR3 coding DNA: TGTGCCAGCAGCGCGAGGGCCATCGCGGGGACCACAGATACGCAGTATTTT.